This TCR beta chain is drawn from a study of OX40 agonist ivuxolimab in advanced cancers. TCRdb's table, derived via immunoSEQ multiplex PCR, lists solely in-frame clones and lacks some. This sample has about 15,000 clones; 82% occur once, and the top ten carry 40% to 50%. The junction had 10 bases not matched to a gene; V was cut back by 4 bases and J by 5 bases. Germline V gene lookup returns CDR1 SGHNT and CDR2 YYREEE (reference sequence). This CDR3 is built from 15 residues. The genes are TRBV5-4 and TRBJ1-1; TRBD1 matches 8 bases. This clonotype originated in an adult with an advanced solid tumor such as melanoma, head and neck, liver or kidney cancer. This material consisted of CD4+ or CD8+ T cells sorted from blood, taken in a trial of the OX40 agonist ivuxolimab. CDR3 nucleotides: TGTGCCAGCAGCAACACAGGGGGAGATTGGACTGAAGCTTTCTTT. Its protein product is CASSNTGGDWTEAFF.